This T cell receptor (beta chain) emerged from a study of OX40 agonist ivuxolimab in advanced cancers. Study-wide background: Ivuxolimab, an agonist antibody against OX40 (CD134), was given to patients. Every 2 weeks, ivuxolimab was infused into the patients intravenously at between 0.01 and 10 mg/kg. Findings and caveats of the study: Also showing low normalized T-cell clonal expansion were some of the nonresponders.

About this clone itself: Its target is not known.

Using immunoSEQ multiplex PCR, the repertoire was profiled, and TCRdb retains in-frame clones only, with some absent. The sample has roughly 75,000 clones; approximately 86% are singletons. In germline, CDR1 is SGHTA, CDR2 FQGNSA. V was pared by 2 bases and J by 1 base, with 19 bases between. The CDR3 length is 18 residues. The sequenced sample was CD4+ or CD8+ T cells sorted from blood, obtained in a trial of the OX40 agonist ivuxolimab. The chain uses TRBV7-2 and TRBJ2-3; no clear D gene. This clonotype was sampled from an adult with an advanced solid tumor such as melanoma, head and neck, liver or kidney cancer. CDR3 DNA sequence: TGTGCCAGCAGCTTAAAGGGTATAGGGTCAGGTGGCACAGATACGCAGTATTTT. This encodes CASSLKGIGSGGTDTQYF.